This T cell receptor beta chain was recorded in a study of T cell responses to AZD1222 COVID-19 vaccine. Study results and limitations: Females made up more of the donors, who were largely white British, and clonal diversity may have come out too low. Once two AZD1222 doses were given, Spike-specific TCR breadth and depth went up.

Remarks on this clone: As yet, its antigen is unknown.

This table comes from immunoSEQ multiplex PCR, and its TCRdb copy is limited to in-frame clones, with some not included. The table records 110,000 or so clones, about 88% of them present only once. Germline loops: CDR1 SGHRS, CDR2 YFSETQ. Trimming left V 0 bases short and J 4 bases short, with 13 bases between. This CDR3 is built from 15 residues. The sample was peripheral blood, taken on day 0 of AZD1222 vaccination. The V call is TRBV5-1, the J call TRBJ1-2, with D tentatively TRBD1 (5 bases). The receptor was derived from an adult in good health. CDR3 nucleotides: TGCGCCAGCAGCTTGGCCTCGGGGGGGAGCTATGGCTACACCTTC. Translation gives CASSLASGGSYGYTF. The variable domain in full, with the rest retrieved from reference TRBV5-1 and TRBJ1-2, is KAGVTQTPRYLIKTRGQQVTLSCSPISGHRSVSWYQQTPGQGLQFLFEYFSETQRNKGNFPGRFSGRQFSNSRSEMNVSTLELGDSALYLCASSLASGGSYGYTFGSGTRLTVV.